One and the same sample provided the 30 T cell receptor beta chains below, sequenced in a study of control samples from healthy donors and cancer patients. This table comes from immunoSEQ multiplex PCR, and its TCRdb copy is limited to in-frame clones, with some not included. The sample has 150,000 to 200,000 clones, roughly 91% seen once. Sequenced material: blood. These receptors came from a woman younger than 45 in good health.

A single count supports this clone. J is TRBJ2-7 and V is TRBV15; 7 bases map to TRBD2. Trimming took 0 bases from V and 1 from J; bases not matched to a gene: 6. Germline CDR1 reads LNHNV; CDR2 reads YYDKDF (reference sequence). The CDR3 has 16 residues. CDR3 protein: CATSRDWPAGSYEQYF. The CDR3 region has the DNA TGTGCCACCAGCAGAGATTGGCCAGCGGGATCCTACGAGCAGTACTTC.

This chain joins TRBV13 and TRBJ2-7; 11 bases agree with TRBD1. The V and J ends lost 6 bases and 2 bases, in that order; junction bases with no gene match: 12. Germline lookup yields CDR1 PRHDT and CDR2 FYEKMQ (reference sequence). The CDR3 has 17 residues. CDR3 residues: CASSPEHRDRGTYEQYF. The CDR3 bases are TGTGCCAGCAGTCCTGAACACCGGGACAGGGGGACCTACGAGCAGTACTTC. The entire variable domain, with the rest obtained from reference TRBV13 and TRBJ2-7, is as follows: AAGVIQSPRHLIKEKRETATLKCYPIPRHDTVYWYQQGPGQDPQFLISFYEKMQSDKGSIPDRFSAQQFSDYHSELNMSSLELGDSALYFCASSPEHRDRGTYEQYFGPGTRLTVT.

The chain combines TRBV7-9 with TRBJ2-5, with a tentative D call TRBD1 (6 bases). The CDR3 length is 14 residues. Deletions cut 0 bases from V and 1 base from J, with 6 bases between. CDR1 is SEHNR, CDR2 FQNEAQ, per germline (reference sequence). CDR3 amino acids: CASSLATGQETQYF. CDR3 nucleotides: TGTGCCAGCAGCTTAGCGACAGGCCAAGAGACCCAGTACTTC.

The chain joins TRBV28 to TRBJ1-2; D remains ambiguous. The V gene lost 2 bases and the J gene lost 2 bases, with 6 bases spanning the gap. Germline V CDR1 and CDR2: MDHEN, SYDVKM. The CDR3 runs 13 residues. In DNA form, the CDR3 reads TGTGCCAGCAGTTTAAGGGAGAACTATGGCTACACCTTC. This sequence encodes CASSLRENYGYTF.

This chain links TRBV7-2 with TRBJ1-4; a possible D gene is TRBD1 (6 bases). Trimming cost V 5 bases and J 6 bases, with 10 bases left between them. Germline V CDR1 and CDR2: SGHTA, FQGNSA. The CDR3 extends over 13 amino acids. The CDR3 nucleotides read TGTGCCAGCAGCCGGGACAACCATGAAAAACTGTTTTTT. Translated, it gives CASSRDNHEKLFF.

The rearrangement joins TRBV7-2 to TRBJ2-5; D perhaps matches TRBD2 (6 bases). Looked up from germline, CDR1 is SGHTA and CDR2 is FQGNSA. The CDR3 contains 13 residues. The V gene lost 1 base and the J gene lost 4 bases, with 7 bases spanning the gap. In nucleotides, the CDR3 is TGTGCCAGCAGCTTAGGAGCGGGAGAGACCCAGTACTTC. It translates to CASSLGAGETQYF. Full variable domain (outside the CDR3, taken from reference TRBV7-2 and TRBJ2-5): GAGVSQSPSNKVTEKGKDVELRCDPISGHTALYWYRQSLGQGLEFLIYFQGNSAPDKSGLPSDRFSAERTGGSVSTLTIQRTQQEDSAVYLCASSLGAGETQYFGPGTRLLVL.

The V call is TRBV6-2 or TRBV6-3, the J call TRBJ2-7; 9 bases align to TRBD2. This CDR3 region has 15 residues. In germline, CDR1 is MNHEY, CDR2 SVGEGT. V gave up 2 bases and J gave up 1 base; unmatched junction bases: 3. CDR3 in DNA: TGTGCCAGCAGTTACGGACTAGCGAAGTCCTACGAGCAGTACTTC. Translated, it gives CASSYGLAKSYEQYF.

Comment on this clone: Additional DNA sequences in this sample encode the identical CDR3. V is TRBV5-1 and J is TRBJ2-1; D is ambiguous. Deletions cut 0 bases from V and 5 bases from J, with 3 bases between. CDR3 length: 12 amino acids. The germline V gene has CDR1 SGHRS and CDR2 YFSETQ. The CDR3 reads CASSLADNEQFF. The DNA of the CDR3 is TGCGCCAGCAGCTTGGCCGACAATGAGCAGTTCTTC.

This sequence joins TRBV28 and TRBJ2-7; D uncertain. V lost 5 bases and J 2 bases, leaving 13 bases between the germline ends. The CDR3 has 14 amino acids. The germline CDR1 and CDR2 sequences are MDHEN and SYDVKM. The CDR3, as DNA: TGTGCCAGCAGTGTCCTTAGAGGAACCTACGAGCAGTACTTC. This encodes CASSVLRGTYEQYF.

This chain connects TRBV10-3 to TRBJ1-5; 8 bases line up with TRBD1. Looked up from germline, CDR1 is ENHRY and CDR2 is SYGVKD. The CDR3 has 14 residues. With V trimmed by 6 bases and J by 6 bases, 7 bases remained unmatched. CDR3 protein: CAIRGTGGGQPQHF. As DNA, the CDR3 is TGTGCCATCAGGGGTACAGGGGGAGGTCAGCCCCAGCATTTT.

The V call is TRBV11-2, the J call TRBJ2-1; unclear D gene. Trimming removed 3 bases at V and 3 bases at J, with 12 bases between. CDR1 and CDR2 from the germline V gene are SGHAT and FQNNGV. The CDR3 contains 15 residues. The chain's CDR3 is CASSFALGGYNEQFF. In nucleotides, the CDR3 is TGTGCCAGCAGCTTCGCTCTAGGCGGCTACAATGAGCAGTTCTTC.

The V gene is TRBV19, the J gene TRBJ2-5; 10 nucleotides line up with TRBD1. This CDR3 spans 15 amino acids. Trimming at V came to 4 bases and at J to 2 bases, leaving 4 bases not matched to a gene. CDR1 and CDR2 (germline): LNHDA, SQIVND (reference sequence). The CDR3 DNA reads TGTGCCAGTAGTAGCCGGGACAGGGGTCAAGAGACCCAGTACTTC. It specifies CASSSRDRGQETQYF.

There are a few counts of this clone. The chain uses TRBV7-2 and TRBJ1-2, with a tentative D call TRBD1 (5 bases). The CDR3 contains 12 residues. Looked up from germline, CDR1 is SGHTA and CDR2 is FQGNSA. With 4 bases removed from V and 5 bases from J, the gap between germline ends came to 8 bases. Here the CDR3 DNA reads TGTGCCAGCAGCTACCGACAGTATGGCTACACCTTC. It codes for CASSYRQYGYTF. The full variable domain, in which reference TRBV7-2 and TRBJ1-2 provide the parts outside the CDR3, is GAGVSQSPSNKVTEKGKDVELRCDPISGHTALYWYRQSLGQGLEFLIYFQGNSAPDKSGLPSDRFSAERTGGSVSTLTIQRTQQEDSAVYLCASSYRQYGYTFGSGTRLTVV.

This clone has just one count. The V gene is TRBV5-1, the J gene TRBJ1-1; D is undetermined. The CDR3 spans 14 residues. Germline V gives CDR1 SGHRS, CDR2 YFSETQ. V dropped 0 bases and J dropped 0 bases, with 6 bases sitting between them. CDR3 sequence: CASSLGLMNTEAFF. DNA for the CDR3: TGCGCCAGCAGCTTGGGACTGATGAACACTGAAGCTTTCTTT.

The chain carries TRBV5-6 and TRBJ1-4, with D possibly being TRBD1 (6 bases). Germline values: CDR1 SGHDT, CDR2 YYEEEE. The CDR3 totals 15 residues. With 1 base removed from V and 7 bases from J, the gap between germline ends came to 14 bases. The CDR3 region is CASSLTGPYGEKLFF. The CDR3 DNA follows: TGTGCCAGCAGCTTGACAGGGCCCTATGGTGAAAAACTGTTTTTT.

The sample holds one count of this clone. The rearrangement uses TRBV5-3 and TRBJ1-6; 9 bases are shared with TRBD1. TRBV5-3 is recorded as an ORF, its role being uncertain. This CDR3 is 13 amino acids long. Trimming removed 4 bases from V and 9 bases from J; junction bases left unmatched: 2. CDR3 region: CARSGTGCSPLHF. For the CDR3, the DNA is TGTGCCAGAAGCGGGACAGGGTGTTCACCCCTCCACTTT.

The chain recombines TRBV27 with TRBJ2-1; 15 bases map to TRBD2. Trimming at V came to 7 bases and at J to 7 bases, leaving 8 bases not matched to a gene. CDR1 is MNHEY and CDR2 is SMNVEV in the germline V gene (reference sequence). This CDR3 is built from 16 residues. The CDR3 loop is CASNEPGLAGGNEQFF. DNA for the CDR3: TGTGCCAGCAATGAGCCGGGACTAGCGGGGGGAAATGAGCAGTTCTTC.

The CDR3 loop reads CASSKGTPPHEQYF. The CDR3 DNA is TGTGCCAGCAGCAAAGGGACCCCCCCTCACGAGCAGTACTTC. The rearrangement joins TRBV21-1 to TRBJ2-7. TRBV21-1 counts as a pseudogene. This CDR3 spans 14 amino acids.

The chain is built from TRBV11-2 and TRBJ2-1; the D gene is possibly TRBD1 (6 bases). Germline values: CDR1 SGHAT, CDR2 FQNNGV. Trimming took off 3 bases at V and 7 bases at J, with 13 bases between the two ends. The CDR3 covers 14 residues. In DNA, the CDR3 is TGTGCCAGCAGCTTTATCCAGGGGTGGAATGAGCAGTTCTTC. This gives the protein CASSFIQGWNEQFF.

V and J are TRBV5-6 and TRBJ1-1, with D maybe TRBD1 (5 bases). V lost 3 bases and J 1 base, leaving 13 bases between the germline ends. The CDR3 has 15 amino acids. Germline V CDR1 and CDR2: SGHDT, YYEEEE. The CDR3: CASSSPLRANTEAFF. As DNA, the CDR3 is TGTGCCAGCAGCTCGCCGCTCAGGGCGAACACTGAAGCTTTCTTT.

V usage is TRBV7-9 and J usage is TRBJ2-5; 7 bases map to TRBD1. Trimming removed 0 bases from V and 1 base from J; junction bases left unmatched: 2. This CDR3 comprises 15 residues. In germline, CDR1 is SEHNR, CDR2 FQNEAQ (reference sequence). The CDR3 is CASSLARTGQETQYF. The CDR3 region has the DNA TGTGCCAGCAGCTTAGCGCGGACAGGCCAAGAGACCCAGTACTTC.

The chain links TRBV12-3 or TRBV12-4 to TRBJ1-1; weak D call: TRBD1 (6 bases). This CDR3 spans 12 amino acids. Trimming cost V 6 bases and J 10 bases, with 15 bases left between them. In DNA form, the CDR3 reads TGTGCCAGCAGCCTCGGACAGTTTCGAGCTTTCTTT. Residues: CASSLGQFRAFF.

The chain uses TRBV29-1 and TRBJ1-1, with D hard to call. V was shortened by 4 bases and J by 3 bases, with 12 bases between the two germline ends. The germline V gene has CDR1 SQVTM and CDR2 ANQGSEA. This CDR3 has 13 residues. The CDR3 is CSVVWVGYTEAFF. The DNA of the CDR3 is TGCAGCGTTGTCTGGGTAGGGTACACTGAAGCTTTCTTT.

This clone was seen only once. The chain links TRBV6-1 to TRBJ2-1; D gene uncertain. V gave up 3 bases and J gave up 0 bases, with 9 bases separating them. The CDR3 covers 15 residues. Germline values: CDR1 MNHNS, CDR2 SASEGT. The CDR3 bases are TGTGCCAGCAGTGAGATAGGCGGCTCCTACAATGAGCAGTTCTTC. The encoded protein is CASSEIGGSYNEQFF.

The chain uses TRBV15 and TRBJ2-7; 8 nucleotides line up with TRBD2. Germline loops: CDR1 LNHNV, CDR2 YYDKDF (reference sequence). V trimming: 1 base; J trimming: 2 bases; junction bases outside the gene matches: 4. This CDR3 comprises 15 residues. The CDR3 loop is CATSRAREGPYEQYF. CDR3 coding DNA: TGTGCCACCAGCAGAGCACGGGAGGGCCCCTACGAGCAGTACTTC.

This chain uses TRBV7-9 with TRBJ1-1, with D unresolved. Germline assignment: CDR1 SEHNR and CDR2 FQNEAQ (reference sequence). V was shortened by 7 bases and J by 2 bases, with 8 bases between the two germline ends. The CDR3 is made up of 12 amino acids. In nucleotides, the CDR3 is TGTGCCAGCACCCGCCCCAACACTGAAGCTTTCTTT. It encodes CASTRPNTEAFF.

The chain combines TRBV19 with TRBJ1-2; the match to TRBD1 covers 8 bases. The CDR3 extends over 14 amino acids. Germline values: CDR1 LNHDA, CDR2 SQIVND (reference sequence). J lost 3 bases, V lost 2 bases, and 2 bases had no gene match. The CDR3 coding sequence is TGTGCCAGTAGTATATCGACAGGGGACTATGGCTACACCTTC. Its protein product is CASSISTGDYGYTF.

The CDR3 loop is CASSYSSREQFF. CDR3 bases: TGTGCCAGCAGTTACTCTTCTAGGGAGCAGTTCTTC. The V and J genes are TRBV6-6 and TRBJ2-1; D not certain. V dropped 0 bases and J dropped 10 bases, with 7 bases sitting between them. This CDR3 contains 12 residues. Per germline, CDR1 MNHNY and CDR2 SVGAGI (reference sequence).

The chain employs TRBV11-2 and TRBJ2-5; 9 bases line up with TRBD2. The trim removed 1 base at V and 7 bases at J, leaving 1 base unmatched. The CDR3 consists of 13 residues. Germline loops: CDR1 SGHAT, CDR2 FQNNGV. The CDR3 region has the DNA TGTGCCAGCAGCTTAGTACTAGCGGGGACCCAGTACTTC. Translated, it gives CASSLVLAGTQYF.

The chain is built from TRBV20-1 and TRBJ1-1; 7 bases match TRBD1. J was trimmed by 8 bases and V by 3 bases; bases with no gene match: 6. CDR3 size: 12 residues. CDR1 is DFQATT and CDR2 is SNEGSKA in the germline V gene (reference sequence). CDR3 sequence reads: CSASMRGPEAFF. In nucleotides, the CDR3 is TGCAGTGCTAGTATGAGGGGGCCCGAAGCTTTCTTT.